The 24 T cell receptor beta chains in this list originate from one sample, sequenced in a study of T cells expressing NK-cell markers. TCRdb re-called the 5' RACE reads, yielding one record per CDR3 amino acid sequence without DNA. The sample holds about 460,000 distinct CDR3 sequences. The source material was blood T cells: a sorted CD56 or NKG2C T cell subset, CD4+ or CD8+ T cells, or bulk PBMC T cells (not recorded which). Receptor source: a woman between 50 and 59 years old in good health.

The chain joins TRBV7-9 to TRBJ2-1; as DNA is missing, the TRBD1 call by TCRdb cannot be tested. CDR1 is SEHNR, CDR2 FQNEAQ, per germline (reference sequence). The CDR3 runs to 14 residues. The CDR3: CASSFGTDYNEQFF. The full variable domain, rest sourced from reference TRBV7-9 and TRBJ2-1, is DTGVSQNPRHKITKRGQNVTFRCDPISEHNRLYWYRQTLGQGPEFLTYFQNEAQLEKSRLLSDRFSAERPKGSFSTLEIQRTEQGDSAMYLCASSFGTDYNEQFFGPGTRLTVL.

The chain uses TRBV29-1 and TRBJ2-2; checking the TCRdb D call of TRBD2 is not possible without DNA. The germline CDR1 and CDR2 sequences are SQVTM and ANQGSEA. This CDR3 comprises 14 residues. The CDR3 is CSAQTSGSTGELFF.

J is TRBJ2-2 and V is TRBV10-3; the D call from TCRdb, TRBD2, cannot be confirmed without DNA. CDR1 ENHRY and CDR2 SYGVKD come from the germline V gene. The CDR3 has 14 amino acids. CDR3 region: CAIMASGNTGELFF.

The chain links TRBV15 to TRBJ2-3; TCRdb calls TRBD1, which cannot be checked without DNA. Germline V gene lookup returns CDR1 LNHNV and CDR2 YYDKDF (reference sequence). CDR3 length equals 17 residues. CDR3 protein: CATSRDGRQGGTDTQYF.

The V call is TRBV10-3, the J call TRBJ1-1; as DNA is missing, the TRBD1 call by TCRdb cannot be tested. In germline, CDR1 is ENHRY, CDR2 SYGVKD. The length of the CDR3 is 13 residues. The CDR3 sequence: CAITLGADTEAFF.

The chain carries TRBV27 and TRBJ2-7; the TRBD1 assignment by TCRdb is unverifiable without DNA. Germline V gene sequence: CDR1 MNHEY, CDR2 SMNVEV (reference sequence). CDR3 size: 15 residues. CDR3 protein: CASSYSGQGIYEQYF.

The chain uses TRBV12-3 or TRBV12-4 and TRBJ2-6; TCRdb picks TRBD1, but there is no DNA to check that call. The CDR3 runs to 18 residues. The CDR3: CASSSRSGGNSGANVLTF.

The V and J genes are TRBV25-1 and TRBJ2-5; without DNA, the TCRdb call of TRBD1 cannot be checked. The germline V gene encodes CDR1 MGHDK and CDR2 SYGVNS. The CDR3 loop spans 14 amino acids. CDR3 amino acids: CASTLPGRQETQYF.

The CDR3 sequence is CASVQGGFETQYF. The chain employs TRBV2 and TRBJ2-5; the TCRdb call, TRBD1, lacks DNA for checking. CDR1 and CDR2 (germline): SNHLY, FYNNEI. The CDR3 has 13 amino acids.

This CDR3 reads CASSYSAANTEAFF. The genes are TRBV6-5 and TRBJ1-1. The CDR3 totals 14 residues. Germline V lookup: CDR1 MNHEY, CDR2 SVGAGI.

The V gene is TRBV20-1, the J gene TRBJ2-5. The CDR3 consists of 14 residues. Germline-derived CDR1 and CDR2 are DFQATT and SNEGSKA (reference sequence). The CDR3 is CSARDLRGKETQYF.

The rearrangement joins TRBV28 to TRBJ1-4; the D call of TRBD1 rests on TCRdb alone, since no DNA is present to check it. Germline assignment: CDR1 MDHEN and CDR2 SYDVKM. This CDR3 spans 15 amino acids. The CDR3 sequence is CASTPRGQGREKLFF.

The chain carries TRBV20-1 and TRBJ2-3; the D gene TCRdb calls, TRBD2, cannot be checked with no DNA. CDR1 DFQATT and CDR2 SNEGSKA come from the germline V gene (reference sequence). The CDR3 consists of 15 residues. The CDR3: CSAKPGTQSTDTQYF.

V is TRBV4-1 and J is TRBJ1-1; TCRdb designates TRBD1, a call that cannot be tested without DNA. Germline assignment: CDR1 MGHRA and CDR2 YSYEKL. The CDR3 sequence is 11 residues long. The CDR3: CASSRGQGAFF.

V usage is TRBV29-1 and J usage is TRBJ2-3; without DNA, the TCRdb call of TRBD1 cannot be checked. The CDR3 extends over 16 amino acids. Germline assignment: CDR1 SQVTM and CDR2 ANQGSEA. This chain's CDR3 is CSVEYLGAGFTDTQYF.

CDR3 amino acids: CSANDLDGETQYF. This sequence joins TRBV20-1 and TRBJ2-5. This CDR3 is built from 13 residues. Germline CDR1 DFQATT, CDR2 SNEGSKA (reference sequence).

The CDR3 here is CSIAGAHEQYF. The chain joins TRBV20-1 to TRBJ2-7; TCRdb's D call of TRBD2 is untestable without DNA. Germline V gene sequence: CDR1 DFQATT, CDR2 SNEGSKA (reference sequence). This CDR3 has 11 residues.

This chain connects TRBV12-3 or TRBV12-4 to TRBJ2-1; the D gene TCRdb calls, TRBD2, cannot be checked with no DNA. The CDR3 is 15 amino acids. CDR3: CASSLLTSGFHEQFF.

The chain joins TRBV3-1 to TRBJ2-3; TCRdb indicates TRBD2, and absent DNA this call remains unverified. Germline V gene lookup returns CDR1 LGHDT and CDR2 YNNKEL (reference sequence). This CDR3 region has 16 residues. The CDR3 protein is CASSPRGGLSTDTQYF.

The rearrangement uses TRBV10-3 and TRBJ2-1; lacking DNA, the TRBD1 call made by TCRdb goes unchecked. The CDR3 runs 15 residues. Germline V gene sequence: CDR1 ENHRY, CDR2 SYGVKD. The CDR3 sequence is CAIRGGRGRDNEQFF.

The V gene is TRBV24-1, the J gene TRBJ2-5; TCRdb outputs TRBD2, but without DNA this stays unchecked. CDR3 length equals 14 residues. Germline V lookup: CDR1 KGHDR, CDR2 SFDVKD. This CDR3 reads CATTGTSGKKTQYF.

V gene TRBV5-1 combines with J gene TRBJ1-1; TCRdb indicates TRBD1, and absent DNA this call remains unverified. This CDR3 contains 17 residues. Per germline, CDR1 SGHRS and CDR2 YFSETQ. This chain's CDR3 is CASSFGGQMNMATEAFF.

The rearrangement uses TRBV12-3 or TRBV12-4 and TRBJ2-1; TCRdb reports TRBD2, a call that lacks DNA to check it against. The CDR3 sequence is 14 residues long. The CDR3 region is CASSFGPGGLEQFF.

This chain uses TRBV6-1 with TRBJ2-7; the TCRdb D gene call, TRBD2, has no DNA to confirm it. Per the germline V gene, CDR1 is MNHNS and CDR2 is SASEGT. The length of the CDR3 is 14 residues. CDR3 sequence: CASKPERASYEQYF.